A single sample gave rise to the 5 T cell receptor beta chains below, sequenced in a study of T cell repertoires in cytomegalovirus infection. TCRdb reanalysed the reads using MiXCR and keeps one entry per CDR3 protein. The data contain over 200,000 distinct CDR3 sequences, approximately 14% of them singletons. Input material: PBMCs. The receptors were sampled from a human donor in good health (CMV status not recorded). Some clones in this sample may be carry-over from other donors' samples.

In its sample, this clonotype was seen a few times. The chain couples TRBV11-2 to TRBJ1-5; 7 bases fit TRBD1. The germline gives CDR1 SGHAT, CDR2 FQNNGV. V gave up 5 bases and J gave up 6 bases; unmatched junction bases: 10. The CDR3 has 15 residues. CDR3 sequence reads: CASSPRGGAGQPQHF. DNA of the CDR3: TGTGCCAGCAGCCCCAGGGGGGGGGCAGGTCAGCCCCAGCATTTT. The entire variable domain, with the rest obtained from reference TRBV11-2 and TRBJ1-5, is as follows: EAGVAQSPRYKIIEKRQSVAFWCNPISGHATLYWYQQILGQGPKLLIQFQNNGVVDDSQLPKDRFSAERLKGVDSTLKIQPAKLEDSAVYLCASSPRGGAGQPQHFGDGTRLSIL.

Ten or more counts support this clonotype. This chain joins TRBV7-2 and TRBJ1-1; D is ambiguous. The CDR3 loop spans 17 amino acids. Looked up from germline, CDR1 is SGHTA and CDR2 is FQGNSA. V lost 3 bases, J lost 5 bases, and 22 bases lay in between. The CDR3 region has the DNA TGTGCCAGCAGCTTGCGGCCGAACAAGACGGACGGAACTGAAGCTTTCTTT. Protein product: CASSLRPNKTDGTEAFF.

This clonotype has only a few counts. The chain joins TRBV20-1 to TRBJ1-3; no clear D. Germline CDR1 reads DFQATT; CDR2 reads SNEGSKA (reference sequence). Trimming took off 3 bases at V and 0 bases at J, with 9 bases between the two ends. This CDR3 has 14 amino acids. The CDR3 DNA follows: TGCAGTGCTAGGGAAGGGCTCTCTGGAAACACCATATATTTT. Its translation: CSAREGLSGNTIYF.

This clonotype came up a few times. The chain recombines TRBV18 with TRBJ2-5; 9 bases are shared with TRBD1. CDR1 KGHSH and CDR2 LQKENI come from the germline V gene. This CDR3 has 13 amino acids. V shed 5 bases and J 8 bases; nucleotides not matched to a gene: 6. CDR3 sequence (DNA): TGTGCCAGCTCAGACGGGACAGGGACCACCCAGTACTTC. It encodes CASSDGTGTTQYF.

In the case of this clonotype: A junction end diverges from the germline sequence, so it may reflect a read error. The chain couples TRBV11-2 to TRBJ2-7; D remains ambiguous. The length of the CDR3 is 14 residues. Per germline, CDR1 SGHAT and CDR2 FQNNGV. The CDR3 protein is CASSLARYSYEQNF. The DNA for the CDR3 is TGTGCCAGCAGCTTAGCCAGGTACTCCTACGAGCAGAACTTC.